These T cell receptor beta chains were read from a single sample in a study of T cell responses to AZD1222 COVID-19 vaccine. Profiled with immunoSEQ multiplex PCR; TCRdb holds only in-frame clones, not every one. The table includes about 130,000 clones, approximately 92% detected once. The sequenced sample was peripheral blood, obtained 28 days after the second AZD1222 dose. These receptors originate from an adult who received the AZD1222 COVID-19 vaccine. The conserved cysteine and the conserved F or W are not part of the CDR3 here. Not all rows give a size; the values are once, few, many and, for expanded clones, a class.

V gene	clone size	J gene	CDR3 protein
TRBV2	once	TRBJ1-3	ASSGIISGNTIY
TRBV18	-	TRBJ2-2	ASSPPRDTGELF
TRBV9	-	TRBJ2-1	ASSESPTSGGVF
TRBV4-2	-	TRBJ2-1	ASSLTGGSMNEQF
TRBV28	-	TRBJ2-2	ASRGDLNTGELF
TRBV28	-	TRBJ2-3	ASSLLVAGVADTQY
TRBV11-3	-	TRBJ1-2	ASSSNTWDGRANYGYT
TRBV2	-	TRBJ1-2	ASSRQGAGGYT
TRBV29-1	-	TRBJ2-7	SVRDFSYEQY
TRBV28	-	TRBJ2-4	ASRGSAGDIQY
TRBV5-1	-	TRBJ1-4	ASSPTSPRARGVIREKLF
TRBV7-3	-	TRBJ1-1	ASSKDRSTEAF
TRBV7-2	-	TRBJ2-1	ASSLEGTRGDEQF
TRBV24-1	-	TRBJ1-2	ATSGLDSGGYGYT
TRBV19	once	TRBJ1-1	ASNQRLNTEAF
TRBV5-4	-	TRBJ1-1	ASSLVVGTEAF